The next 2 T cell receptor beta chains were all read from a single sample in a study of PD-1 blockade in classical Hodgkin lymphoma. Only in-frame clones appear in the TCRdb table, and some are missing; sequencing was by immunoSEQ multiplex PCR. The table records tens of thousands of clones, approximately 94% of them present only once. Time point defined: cycle 4 day 1 (C4D1), after 6 weeks of nivolumab. Every patient relapsed after autologous stem cell transplantation, and brentuximab vedotin exposure varied. The sequencing used peripheral blood mononuclear cells (PBMCs), collected before the fourth cycle of nivolumab. Every receptor here comes from a human donor with classical Hodgkin lymphoma.

This sequence joins TRBV6-5 and TRBJ1-5; D call uncertain. This CDR3 region has 15 residues. Looked up from germline, CDR1 is MNHEY and CDR2 is SVGAGI. V lost 6 bases and J 0 bases, leaving 12 bases between the germline ends. In nucleotides, the CDR3 is TGTGCCAGCAGGAGGGATTTTTATAGCAATCAGCCCCAGCATTTT. Encoded protein: CASRRDFYSNQPQHF.

The chain couples TRBV27 to TRBJ2-3; 8 bases line up with TRBD2. CDR1 and CDR2 (germline): MNHEY, SMNVEV (reference sequence). This CDR3 has 13 amino acids. The V segment lost 10 bases and the J segment 7 bases; nucleotides outside the gene matches: 10. The CDR3 sequence is CATVAGGENTQYF. CDR3 nucleotide sequence: TGTGCCACCGTCGCGGGGGGAGAAAATACGCAGTATTTT.